This TCR beta chain was identified during a study of cytomegalovirus exposure and HLA in healthy donors. About the study: The study's early data release held about 85 million unique TCRs from HLA-typed donors.

Vbeta (60) and Jbeta (13) primers were used in the PCR. Clones were sequenced by immunoSEQ multiplex PCR, and TCRdb holds only the in-frame ones, with some missing. Of fewer than 100,000 clones in the sample, under 85% are singletons; the top ten hold approximately 4%. Germline V gene data show CDR1 as SGHDT and CDR2 as YYEEEE. The CDR3 length is 15 residues. Trimming at V came to 0 bases and at J to 8 bases, leaving 9 bases not matched to a gene. The J gene is TRBJ1-2, the V gene TRBV5-6; TRBD1 matches at 8 bases. Specimen: PBMCs. The TCR sequence derives from a woman in her thirties or forties in good health and CMV-seropositive. The CDR3 here is CASSLADRGLFGYTF. The CDR3 bases are TGTGCCAGCAGCTTGGCCGACAGGGGATTATTCGGCTACACCTTC. Filled out from reference TRBV5-6 and TRBJ1-2, the complete variable domain reads DAGVTQSPTHLIKTRGQQVTLRCSPKSGHDTVSWYQQALGQGPQFIFQYYEEEERQRGNFPDRFSGHQFPNYSSELNVNALLLGDSALYLCASSLADRGLFGYTFGSGTRLTVV.